This T cell receptor (beta chain) stems from a study of blood T cell repertoires in COVID-19. Overall study: Sample material is recorded as cDNA or gDNA derived from T cells, B-cell-depleted T cells, or PBMCs.

The table came from immunoSEQ multiplex PCR; TCRdb's copy has only in-frame clones and leaves some out. The table lists about 87,000 clones, around 90% of them singletons. V was clipped by 0 bases and J by 5 bases; unmatched bases: 5. Germline CDR1 reads SGHTA; CDR2 reads FQGNSA. The CDR3 has 15 amino acids. Material: peripheral blood. V is TRBV7-2 and J is TRBJ1-1; 8 bases fit TRBD1. The clonotype originates from a man in his forties with acute or convalescent COVID-19. The CDR3 DNA sequence: TGTGCCAGCAGCTTAGCGACAGGGGTAAGGACTGAAGCTTTCTTT. Translation gives CASSLATGVRTEAFF.